This paragraph reports one TCR beta chain. Its antigen is not known. This entry comes from a study of OX40 agonist ivuxolimab in advanced cancers. Study details: Patients received intravenous ivuxolimab every 2 weeks at 0.01 to 10 mg/kg.

Sequenced by immunoSEQ multiplex PCR; TCRdb stores in-frame clones only, minus some. This repertoire shows more than 11,000 clones, 70% to 90% found once; its top ten account for approximately 18%. CDR1 and CDR2 from the germline V gene are SGHNT and YYREEE (reference sequence). The V segment lost 3 bases and the J segment 1 base; nucleotides outside the gene matches: 6. This CDR3 region has 15 residues. Study results and caveats: Patients who responded partially at 0.1-3.0 mg/kg showed clonal expansion ranking among the lowest. Normalized T-cell clonal expansion was also low in some nonresponders. On average, a greater number of expanded clones characterised CD8+ T cells relative to CD4+.

The starting material was CD4+ or CD8+ T cells sorted from blood, obtained in a trial of the OX40 agonist ivuxolimab. The rearrangement joins TRBV5-4 to TRBJ1-1; 7 bases map to TRBD1. This clonotype was sampled from an adult with an advanced solid tumor such as melanoma, head and neck, liver or kidney cancer. CDR3 protein: CASSSGQAANTEAFF. DNA of the CDR3: TGTGCCAGCAGCTCCGGACAGGCGGCGAACACTGAAGCTTTCTTT.